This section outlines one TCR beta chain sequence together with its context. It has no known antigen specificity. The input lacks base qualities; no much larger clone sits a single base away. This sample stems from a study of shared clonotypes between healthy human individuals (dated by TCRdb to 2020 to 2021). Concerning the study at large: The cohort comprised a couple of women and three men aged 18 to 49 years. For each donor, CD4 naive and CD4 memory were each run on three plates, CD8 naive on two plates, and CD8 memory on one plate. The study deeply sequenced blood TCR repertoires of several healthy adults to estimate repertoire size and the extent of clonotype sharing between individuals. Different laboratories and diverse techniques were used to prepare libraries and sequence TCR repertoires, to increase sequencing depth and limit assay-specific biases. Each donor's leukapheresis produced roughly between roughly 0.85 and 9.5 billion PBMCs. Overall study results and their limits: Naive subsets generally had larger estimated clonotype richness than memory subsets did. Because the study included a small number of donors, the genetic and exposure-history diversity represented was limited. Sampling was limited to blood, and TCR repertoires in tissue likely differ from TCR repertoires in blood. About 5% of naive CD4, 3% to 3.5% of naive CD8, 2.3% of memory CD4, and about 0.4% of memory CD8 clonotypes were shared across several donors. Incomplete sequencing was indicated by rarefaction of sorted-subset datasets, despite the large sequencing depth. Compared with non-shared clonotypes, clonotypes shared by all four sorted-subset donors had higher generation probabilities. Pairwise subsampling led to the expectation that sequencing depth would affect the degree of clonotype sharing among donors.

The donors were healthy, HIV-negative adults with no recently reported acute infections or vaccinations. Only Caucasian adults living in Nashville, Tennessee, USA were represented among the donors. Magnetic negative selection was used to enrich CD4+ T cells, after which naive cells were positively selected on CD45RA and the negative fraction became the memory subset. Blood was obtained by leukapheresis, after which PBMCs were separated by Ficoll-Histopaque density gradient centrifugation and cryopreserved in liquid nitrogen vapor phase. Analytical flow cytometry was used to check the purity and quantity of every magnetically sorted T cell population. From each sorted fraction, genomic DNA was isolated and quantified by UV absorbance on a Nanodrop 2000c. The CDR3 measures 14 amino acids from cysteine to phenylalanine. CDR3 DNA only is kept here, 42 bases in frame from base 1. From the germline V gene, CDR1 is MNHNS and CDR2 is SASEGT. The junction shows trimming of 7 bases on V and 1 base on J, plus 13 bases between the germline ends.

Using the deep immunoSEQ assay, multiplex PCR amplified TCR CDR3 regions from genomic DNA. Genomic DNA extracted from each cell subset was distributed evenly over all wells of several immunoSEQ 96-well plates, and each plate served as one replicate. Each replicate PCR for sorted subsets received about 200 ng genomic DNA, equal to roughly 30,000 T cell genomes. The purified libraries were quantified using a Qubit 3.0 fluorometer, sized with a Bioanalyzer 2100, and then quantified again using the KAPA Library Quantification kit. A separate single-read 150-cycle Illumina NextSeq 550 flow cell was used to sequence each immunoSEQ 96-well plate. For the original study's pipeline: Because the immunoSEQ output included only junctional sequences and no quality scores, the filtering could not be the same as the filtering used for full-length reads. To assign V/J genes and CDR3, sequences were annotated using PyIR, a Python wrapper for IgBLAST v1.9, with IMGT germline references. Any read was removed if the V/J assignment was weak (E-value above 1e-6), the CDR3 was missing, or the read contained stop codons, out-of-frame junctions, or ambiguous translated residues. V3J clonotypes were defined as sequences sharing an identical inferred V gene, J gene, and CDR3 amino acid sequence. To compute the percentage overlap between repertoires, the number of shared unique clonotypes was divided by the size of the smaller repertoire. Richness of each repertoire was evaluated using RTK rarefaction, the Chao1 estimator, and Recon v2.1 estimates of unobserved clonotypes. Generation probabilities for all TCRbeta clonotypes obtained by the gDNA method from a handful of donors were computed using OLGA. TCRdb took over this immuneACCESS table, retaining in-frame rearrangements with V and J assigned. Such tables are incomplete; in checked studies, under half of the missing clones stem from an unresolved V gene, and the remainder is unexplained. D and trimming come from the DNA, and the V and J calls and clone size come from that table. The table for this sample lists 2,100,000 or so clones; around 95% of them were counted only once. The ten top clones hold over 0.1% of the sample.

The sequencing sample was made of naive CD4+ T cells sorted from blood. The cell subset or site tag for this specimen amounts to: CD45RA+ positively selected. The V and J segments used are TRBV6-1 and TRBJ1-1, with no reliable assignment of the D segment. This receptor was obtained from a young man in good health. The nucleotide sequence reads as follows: TGTGCCAGCACCGAATTCACAAGGAACACTGAAGCTTTCTTT. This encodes CASTEFTRNTEAFF.